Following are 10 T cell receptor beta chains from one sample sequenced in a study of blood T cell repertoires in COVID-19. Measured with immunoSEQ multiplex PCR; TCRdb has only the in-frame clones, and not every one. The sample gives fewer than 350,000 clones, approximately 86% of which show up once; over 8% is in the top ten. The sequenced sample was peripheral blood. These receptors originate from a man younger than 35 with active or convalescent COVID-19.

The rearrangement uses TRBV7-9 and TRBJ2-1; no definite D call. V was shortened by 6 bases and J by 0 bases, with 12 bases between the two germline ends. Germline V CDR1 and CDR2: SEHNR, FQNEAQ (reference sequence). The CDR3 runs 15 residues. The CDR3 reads CASSAGFGSYNEQFF. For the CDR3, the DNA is TGTGCCAGCAGTGCCGGTTTCGGCTCCTACAATGAGCAGTTCTTC.

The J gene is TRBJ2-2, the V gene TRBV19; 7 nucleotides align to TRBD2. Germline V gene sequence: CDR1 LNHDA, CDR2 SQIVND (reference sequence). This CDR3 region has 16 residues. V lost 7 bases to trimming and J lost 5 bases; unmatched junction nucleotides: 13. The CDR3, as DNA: TGTGCCAGTACTCCTTCGGGAGGAACTTGGACCGGGGAGCTGTTTTTT. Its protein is CASTPSGGTWTGELFF.

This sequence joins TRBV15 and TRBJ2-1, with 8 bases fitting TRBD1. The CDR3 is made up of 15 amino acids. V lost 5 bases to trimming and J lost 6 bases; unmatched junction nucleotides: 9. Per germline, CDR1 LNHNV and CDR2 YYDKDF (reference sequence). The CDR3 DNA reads TGTGCCACCAGCGACCCGGACAGGGTCAGCAATGAGCAGTTCTTC. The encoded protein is CATSDPDRVSNEQFF. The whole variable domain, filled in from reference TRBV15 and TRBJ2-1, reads DAMVIQNPRYQVTQFGKPVTLSCSQTLNHNVMYWYQQKSSQAPKLLFHYYDKDFNNEADTPDNFQSRRPNTSFCFLDIRSPGLGDTAMYLCATSDPDRVSNEQFFGPGTRLTVL.

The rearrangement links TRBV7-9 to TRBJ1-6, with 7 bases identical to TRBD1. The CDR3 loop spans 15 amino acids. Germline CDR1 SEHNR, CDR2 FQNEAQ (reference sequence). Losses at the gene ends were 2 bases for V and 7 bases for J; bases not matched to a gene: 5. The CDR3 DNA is TGTGCCAGCAGCTTAAGGACAGGTGCCAATTCACCCCTCCACTTT. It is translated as CASSLRTGANSPLHF.

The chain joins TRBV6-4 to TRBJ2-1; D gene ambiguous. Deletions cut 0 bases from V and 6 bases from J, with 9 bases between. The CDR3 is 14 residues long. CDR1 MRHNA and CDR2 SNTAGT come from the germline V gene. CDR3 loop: CASSDSGDLNEQFF. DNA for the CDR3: TGTGCCAGCAGTGACTCGGGCGACCTCAATGAGCAGTTCTTC.

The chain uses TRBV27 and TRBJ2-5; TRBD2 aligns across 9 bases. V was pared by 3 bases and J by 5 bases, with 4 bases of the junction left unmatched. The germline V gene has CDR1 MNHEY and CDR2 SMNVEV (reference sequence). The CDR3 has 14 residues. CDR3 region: CASSFSGGEETQYF. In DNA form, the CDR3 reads TGTGCCAGCAGTTTTAGCGGGGGAGAGGAGACCCAGTACTTC.

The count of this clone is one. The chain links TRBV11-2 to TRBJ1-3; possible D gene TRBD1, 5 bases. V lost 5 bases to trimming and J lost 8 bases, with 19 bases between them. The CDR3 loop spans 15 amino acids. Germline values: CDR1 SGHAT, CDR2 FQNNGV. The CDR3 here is CASSPTPRGADTIYF. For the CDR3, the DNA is TGTGCCAGCAGCCCCACTCCGCGGGGCGCGGACACCATATATTTT.

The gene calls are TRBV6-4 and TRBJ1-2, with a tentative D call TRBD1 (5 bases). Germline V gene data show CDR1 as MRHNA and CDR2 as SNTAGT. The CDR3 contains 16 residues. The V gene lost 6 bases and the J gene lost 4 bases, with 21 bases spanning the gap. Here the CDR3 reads CASRGRGGGSSYGYTF. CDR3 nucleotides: TGTGCCAGCAGGGGCCGGGGGGGAGGATCCAGCTATGGCTACACCTTC.

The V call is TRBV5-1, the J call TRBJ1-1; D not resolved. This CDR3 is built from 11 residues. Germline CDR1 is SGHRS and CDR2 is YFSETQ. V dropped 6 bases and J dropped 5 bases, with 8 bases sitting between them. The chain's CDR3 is CASNGVTEAFF. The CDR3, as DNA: TGCGCCAGCAACGGGGTAACTGAAGCTTTCTTT.

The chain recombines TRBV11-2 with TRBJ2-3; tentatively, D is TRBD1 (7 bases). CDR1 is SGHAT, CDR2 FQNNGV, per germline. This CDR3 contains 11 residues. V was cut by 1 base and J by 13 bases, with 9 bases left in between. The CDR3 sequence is CASSLGRGEYF. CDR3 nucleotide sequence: TGTGCCAGCAGCTTAGGCAGGGGGGAGTATTTT.